Detailed here is one T cell receptor beta chain. A few counts support this clonotype. Its recognized antigen is unknown. Per-base qualities were not stored, and no clone one base away is much larger. The CDR3 numbers 17 residues from cysteine through phenylalanine. This entry keeps only the CDR3 DNA: 51 bases, framed from base 1. Ends trimmed: V by 11 bases, J by 6 bases; bases unmatched to a gene: 17. Via the germline V gene, CDR1 is ENHRY and CDR2 SYGVKD. The donors were roughly 40 Caucasian individuals from Russia, aged roughly 6 to 90 years, who were systemically healthy. Each donor gave around 9 milliliters of peripheral blood, collected into EDTA-treated Vacutainer tubes. PBMCs were isolated by Ficoll-Paque density-gradient centrifugation, with at least 6.5 million obtained per sample. Trizol reagent was used to extract total RNA from PBMCs, with at least 6 micrograms per sample. For every donor, an aliquot of PBMCs went through flow cytometry to measure the percentages of naive CD45RAhigh/CD27high T cells.

This entry comes from a study of blood T cells in healthy people across ages (dated by TCRdb to between 2014 and 2017). Describing the broader study: In model experiments, template switching captured about one uniquely barcoded TCR beta cDNA molecule for every two T cells. The study measured age-related changes in TCR beta repertoire diversity using deep sequencing normalized with unique cDNA molecular identifiers. Four age groups were formed from the donors: young (average about 15 years), middle-aged (approximately 40), aged (about 68) and long-lived (about 80). To avoid experimental bias, donors of different ages were spread randomly across the sequencing lanes. For two donors (one aged 18 to 30 and one aged 80 or older), the study analyzed two additional independent replicas of 1 million unique cDNA reads from the same blood draw. Overall study results and their limits: Observed TCR beta diversity per million T cells fell roughly linearly with age, and a significant reduction was already apparent by age approximately 40. Since profiling was done on bulk unsorted PBMCs, naive and antigen-experienced compartments could not be conclusively compared. Observed TCR beta diversity correlated strongly with the percentage of naive T cells measured by flow cytometry. Estimates of total diversity based on one million sequenced T cells were considered lower bounds and underestimates. Compared with the aged group, more naive CD4+ T cells, fewer expanded clones and increased TCR diversity were shown by the long-lived group, suggesting age selection. Donor CMV infection status was unknown, potentially confounding age-related changes in expanded clonotypes.

Libraries were made using 5' RACE. The run used an Illumina HiSeq 2500. A second PCR of about 7 to 12 cycles was run with a J-beta primer mix and a sample-barcoded 5' primer. Each TCR beta cDNA molecule received a unique molecular identifier from a template-switch 5' adaptor carrying 12 random nucleotides. At least 2.5 million CDR3-containing paired-end reads were obtained from each sample. All of the RNA was converted into first-strand cDNA using the Mint cDNA synthesis kit, with a TRBC-specific oligonucleotide serving as the primer. All cDNA was treated with uracil-DNA glycosylase and then went through a first 18-cycle PCR with the universal primers M1SS and BC2_uni_R. In the source study's methods: For normalization, 1 million high-quality reads, each with a distinct molecular identifier, were randomly selected from each sample. Reads with shared molecular identifiers were discarded instead of being binned into consensus sequences. CDR3 identification, clonotype clustering and error correction used MiTCR with a Q25 quality threshold and the strictest error-elimination algorithm. Lower-bound total TCR beta diversity was estimated with a nonparametric unseen species model using Euler transformation. TCRdb trimmed public reads at Q25 via fastp, called clones via MiXCR and kept in-frame beta chains. Identical CDR3 protein sequences are pooled into one entry, listed with their most common genes and DNA. These V and J calls rely on TCRdb rather than the paper's analysis. Within this sample are some 1.4 million distinct CDR3 sequences, with 42% of them counted one time only. Jointly, the top ten make up 7.9% of the sample.

The rearranged chain carries TRBV10-3 and TRBJ2-3; 13 junctional bases match TRBD2. Material: blood. The TCR comes from a woman aged 18-35 years in good health. The CDR3 loop reads CAAKGGTSGAFQDTQYF. The DNA is TGTGCCGCCAAGGGAGGGACTAGCGGGGCATTTCAGGATACGCAGTATTTT.